This record concerns one T cell receptor (beta chain) sequence. Some clones are missing from TCRdb's copy, which holds only in-frame ones; the method was immunoSEQ multiplex PCR. The data contain about 160,000 clones, about 90% of them singletons. The data were taken from a study of T cell responses to AZD1222 COVID-19 vaccine. Germline V gene data show CDR1 as MGHDK and CDR2 as SYGVNS. The CDR3 has 17 amino acids. Deletions cut 1 base from V and 9 bases from J, with 25 bases between. Sequencing was performed on peripheral blood, taken on day 0 of AZD1222 vaccination. The TCR sequence derives from an adult in good health. The J gene is TRBJ2-7, the V gene TRBV25-1, with D possibly TRBD1 on 6 matching bases. Written as DNA, the CDR3 is TGTGCCAGCAGTGAATCAGGACAGCTGGAGCTTTGGGTTGGGCAGTACTTC. Translation gives CASSESGQLELWVGQYF.